Below are 23 T cell receptor beta chains sequenced from a single sample in a study of T cells in Graves' hyperthyroidism and ophthalmopathy. TCR beta CDR3 sequences were amplified from RNA transcripts. First-round RT-PCR of the TCR CDR3 relied on the HTBI primer set. TCRdb re-called the multiplex PCR reads with MiXCR, one entry per CDR3 protein. The table lists some 700,000 distinct CDR3 sequences, 15% to 20% of them singletons. The sample was blood. The receptors originated from a man over 45 with Graves' hyperthyroidism.

This chain links TRBV4-1 with TRBJ2-3; D assignment may be TRBD1 or TRBD2 (5 bases each). Trimming pared 0 bases from V and 5 bases from J, leaving 15 bases between. Germline CDR1 is MGHRA and CDR2 is YSYEKL. The CDR3 totals 16 residues. CDR3 bases: TGCGCCAGCAGCCAAGAGGGGGTCGGAAGGGGAGATACGCAGTATTTT. This gives the protein CASSQEGVGRGDTQYF.

This clonotype was counted many times. The DNA of the CDR3 is TGCGCCAGCAGCGGGGGACTAGTCAATGAGCAGTTCTTC. Amino acids: CASSGGLVNEQFF. The chain has TRBV5-1 and TRBJ2-1; TRBD2 matches at 8 bases. The germline V gene encodes CDR1 SGHRS and CDR2 YFSETQ. Trimming removed 4 bases from V and 6 bases from J; junction bases left unmatched: 3. This CDR3 contains 13 residues.

The J gene is TRBJ1-1, the V gene TRBV10-3, with D tentatively TRBD1 (5 bases). V was trimmed by 6 bases and J by 1 base, leaving 9 bases between them. Germline CDR1 and CDR2: ENHRY and SYGVKD. The CDR3 consists of 13 residues. CDR3 DNA: TGTGCCATCAGACCTCAGGGGAACACTGAAGCTTTCTTT. Residues: CAIRPQGNTEAFF.

This clonotype was observed at least ten times. This chain links TRBV28 with TRBJ2-7; 12 bases are shared with TRBD2. This CDR3 spans 15 amino acids. The V segment lost 6 bases and the J segment 3 bases; nucleotides outside the gene matches: 6. CDR1 and CDR2 from the germline V gene are MDHEN and SYDVKM. This CDR3 reads CASSSGLAGNYEQYF. The CDR3 DNA sequence: TGTGCCAGCAGCTCCGGACTAGCGGGAAACTACGAGCAGTACTTC.

This clonotype was found a few times. The chain combines TRBV9 with TRBJ2-5; 7 nucleotides line up with TRBD2. Germline V gene sequence: CDR1 SGDLS, CDR2 YYNGEE. V shed 4 bases and J 2 bases; nucleotides not matched to a gene: 11. This CDR3 spans 16 amino acids. The CDR3 region is CASSPTGGGRQETQYF. CDR3 bases: TGTGCCAGCAGCCCAACTGGGGGAGGGCGGCAAGAGACCCAGTACTTC.

This clonotype was recorded at least ten times. The chain links TRBV7-2 to TRBJ2-7, with TRBD2 matching 9 bases. The CDR3 loop spans 14 amino acids. The V segment lost 6 bases and the J segment 2 bases; nucleotides outside the gene matches: 5. Germline V gene sequence: CDR1 SGHTA, CDR2 FQGNSA. In DNA, the CDR3 is TGTGCCAGCAGACAGGGACTAGCAGCCTACGAGCAGTACTTC. Amino acids: CASRQGLAAYEQYF.

This clonotype was detected only a few times. J is TRBJ2-1 and V is TRBV7-9; TRBD2 matches 9 bases. The germline CDR1 and CDR2 sequences are SEHNR and FQNEAQ (reference sequence). The CDR3 is 13 amino acids. The J segment lost 14 bases and the V segment lost 0 bases, leaving 5 bases of the junction unmatched. CDR3 DNA sequence: TGTGCCAGCAGCTTAGCCGTGAAGCGGGGGGAGTTCTTC. It codes for CASSLAVKRGEFF.

This clonotype was counted many times. The chain carries TRBV9 and TRBJ2-5; TRBD1 agrees at 8 bases. Germline loops: CDR1 SGDLS, CDR2 YYNGEE. The CDR3 consists of 14 residues. V shed 2 bases and J 5 bases; nucleotides not matched to a gene: 5. The CDR3 DNA reads TGTGCCAGCAGCGTCGGACAGGGCGGCGAGACCCAGTACTTC. This translates into CASSVGQGGETQYF.

V and J are TRBV4-1 and TRBJ2-7; D is ambiguous. The CDR3 length is 14 residues. Germline CDR1 reads MGHRA; CDR2 reads YSYEKL. V was pared by 1 base and J by 3 bases, with 10 bases between. The CDR3 DNA reads TGCGCCAGCAGCCAAGCGGCAGCCGGCTACGAGCAGTACTTC. The encoded protein is CASSQAAAGYEQYF.

There are many counts of this clonotype. The rearrangement joins TRBV18 to TRBJ2-1; the match to TRBD1 covers 9 bases. From germline, CDR1 is KGHSH and CDR2 LQKENI. V shed 8 bases and J 2 bases; nucleotides not matched to a gene: 7. The CDR3 runs to 15 residues. Here the CDR3 DNA reads TGTGCCAGCAGCCCGGGACAGGGAACCTACAATGAGCAGTTCTTC. Translated, it gives CASSPGQGTYNEQFF. Based on the CDR3 plus reference TRBV18 and TRBJ2-1, the full variable domain is NAGVMQNPRHLVRRRGQEARLRCSPMKGHSHVYWYRQLPEEGLKFMVYLQKENIIDESGMPKERFSAEFPKEGPSILRIQQVVRGDSAAYFCASSPGQGTYNEQFFGPGTRLTVL.

The V gene is TRBV5-1, the J gene TRBJ2-7; D not certain. The CDR3 is 13 amino acids. CDR1 SGHRS and CDR2 YFSETQ come from the germline V gene. V lost 6 bases to trimming and J lost 3 bases, with 13 bases between them. CDR3: CASTSDRRYEQYF. CDR3 sequence (DNA): TGCGCCAGCACCTCAGACCGCCGCTACGAGCAGTACTTC.

V usage is TRBV11-2 and J usage is TRBJ2-1; D possibly corresponds to TRBD1 (6 bases). The CDR3 covers 15 residues. V lost 1 base, J lost 7 bases, and 14 bases lay in between. Germline-derived CDR1 and CDR2 are SGHAT and FQNNGV. CDR3 nucleotides: TGTGCCAGCAGCTTAGGCAGGGGAGTAGTGAATGAGCAGTTCTTC. It encodes CASSLGRGVVNEQFF.

In this sample, this clonotype turned up many times. The chain has TRBV11-2 and TRBJ1-2; no reliable D call. V lost 4 bases and J lost 3, with 15 bases in between. In germline, CDR1 is SGHAT, CDR2 FQNNGV. The CDR3 spans 15 residues. CDR3 DNA sequence: TGTGCCAGCAGCTCACATGACCTAACCTACTATGGCTACACCTTC. Amino acids: CASSSHDLTYYGYTF.

In its sample, this clonotype was seen many times. The chain links TRBV27 to TRBJ2-2; D is uncertain. The CDR3 runs 17 residues. Germline V gene lookup returns CDR1 MNHEY and CDR2 SMNVEV (reference sequence). The V end lost 6 bases, the J end lost 1 base, and 18 bases lay between the germline ends. CDR3 sequence reads: CASSTIRATVNTGELFF. The CDR3 DNA reads as TGTGCCAGCAGCACCATCCGGGCCACTGTGAACACCGGGGAGCTGTTTTTT.

The chain recombines TRBV4-2 with TRBJ2-7; the D gene is possibly TRBD2 (6 bases). The CDR3 is 15 amino acids. V lost 1 base to trimming and J lost 4 bases, with 14 bases between them. Germline lookup yields CDR1 LGHNA and CDR2 YNFKEQ. The CDR3 protein is CASSQVRDSYYEQYF. DNA for the CDR3: TGTGCCAGCAGCCAAGTCCGGGACTCCTATTACGAGCAGTACTTC.

This clonotype was seen repeatedly, ten times or more. The chain uses TRBV12-3 or TRBV12-4 and TRBJ2-7; D unresolved. The CDR3 spans 13 residues. V dropped 4 bases and J dropped 3 bases, with 10 bases sitting between them. The DNA of the CDR3 is TGTGCCAGCAGTTATAACGATTTCTACGAGCAGTACTTC. Encoded protein: CASSYNDFYEQYF.

Concerning this clonotype itself: This may be a read error, as it is one base from a much larger clone. J is TRBJ2-4 and V is TRBV7-8; D gene unclear. Germline lookup yields CDR1 SGHVS and CDR2 FQNEAQ. This CDR3 has 15 residues. CDR3 in DNA: TGTGCCAGCAGCCCTAGTCTTTTGGTCCAAAACATTCGGTACTTC. It translates to CASSPSLLVQNIRYF. The variable domain in full, with the rest retrieved from reference TRBV7-8 and TRBJ2-4, is GAGVSQSPRYKVAKRGQDVALRCDPISGHVSLFWYQQALGQGPEFLTYFQNEAQLDKSGLPSDRFFAERPEGSVSTLKIQRTQQEDSAVYLCASSPSLLVQNIRYFGAGTRLSVL.

Only a few counts were recorded for this clonotype. The genes are TRBV4-2 and TRBJ2-3; 8 bases agree with TRBD2. CDR1 is LGHNA and CDR2 is YNFKEQ in the germline V gene. This CDR3 has 15 residues. The V segment lost 1 base and the J segment 6 bases; nucleotides outside the gene matches: 6. CDR3 sequence reads: CASSQGGLAGDTQYF. The CDR3 DNA reads TGTGCCAGCAGCCAAGGCGGACTAGCAGGGGATACGCAGTATTTT.

Many counts were recorded for this clonotype. The chain joins TRBV27 to TRBJ2-2; D is undetermined. This CDR3 is 18 amino acids long. The germline V gene encodes CDR1 MNHEY and CDR2 SMNVEV (reference sequence). Between the trimmed V and J ends, which lost 5 bases and 5 bases, there was a span of 24 bases. CDR3 loop: CASSPRIGLERSTGELFF. CDR3 bases: TGTGCCAGCAGTCCGAGGATCGGGCTAGAACGGTCGACCGGGGAGCTGTTTTTT.

The CDR3 spells CASSAENLGNEQYF. The CDR3 DNA reads as TGTGCCAGCAGTGCGGAGAACCTCGGGAACGAGCAGTACTTC. The rearrangement uses TRBV2 and TRBJ2-7, with D possibly being TRBD2 (5 bases). Per the germline V gene, CDR1 is SNHLY and CDR2 is FYNNEI. Trimming shortened V by 4 bases and J by 5 bases, and 15 bases separated the two germline ends. This CDR3 is built from 14 residues. The full variable domain, rest sourced from reference TRBV2 and TRBJ2-7, is EPEVTQTPSHQVTQMGQEVILRCVPISNHLYFYWYRQILGQKVEFLVSFYNNEISEKSEIFDDQFSVERPDGSNFTLKIRSTKLEDSAMYFCASSAENLGNEQYFGPGTRLTVT.

This clonotype has more than one count but fewer than ten. The chain uses TRBV12-5 and TRBJ2-1; D is ambiguous. The CDR3 covers 12 residues. Trimming stripped 2 bases from V and 10 bases from J, with 9 bases between. The V gene's germline CDR1 is LGHNT and CDR2 FRNRAP. The CDR3 DNA reads TGTGCTAGTGGTTTGCTCCCATCCGAGCAGTTCTTC. This sequence encodes CASGLLPSEQFF.

CDR3 amino acids: CATRGDGQGLFNEQFF. For the CDR3, the DNA is TGTGCCACCAGAGGAGACGGTCAGGGGCTTTTTAATGAGCAGTTCTTC. The chain combines TRBV15 with TRBJ2-1; tentatively, D is TRBD1 (6 bases). Germline V gene data show CDR1 as LNHNV and CDR2 as YYDKDF (reference sequence). The CDR3 sequence is 16 residues long. V was cut by 6 bases and J by 7 bases, with 22 bases left in between.

This clonotype was counted a single time. This clone may be a read error of a much larger clone one base away. The rearrangement links TRBV6-2 or TRBV6-3 to TRBJ1-1; D uncertain. Germline values: CDR1 MNHEY, CDR2 SVGEGT. CDR3 length equals 14 residues. Trimming stripped 7 bases from V and 1 base from J, with 13 bases between. The CDR3 region is CASILRGWNTEAFF. CDR3 in DNA: TGTGCCAGCATTTTGAGAGGGTGGAACACTGAAGCTTTCTTT.